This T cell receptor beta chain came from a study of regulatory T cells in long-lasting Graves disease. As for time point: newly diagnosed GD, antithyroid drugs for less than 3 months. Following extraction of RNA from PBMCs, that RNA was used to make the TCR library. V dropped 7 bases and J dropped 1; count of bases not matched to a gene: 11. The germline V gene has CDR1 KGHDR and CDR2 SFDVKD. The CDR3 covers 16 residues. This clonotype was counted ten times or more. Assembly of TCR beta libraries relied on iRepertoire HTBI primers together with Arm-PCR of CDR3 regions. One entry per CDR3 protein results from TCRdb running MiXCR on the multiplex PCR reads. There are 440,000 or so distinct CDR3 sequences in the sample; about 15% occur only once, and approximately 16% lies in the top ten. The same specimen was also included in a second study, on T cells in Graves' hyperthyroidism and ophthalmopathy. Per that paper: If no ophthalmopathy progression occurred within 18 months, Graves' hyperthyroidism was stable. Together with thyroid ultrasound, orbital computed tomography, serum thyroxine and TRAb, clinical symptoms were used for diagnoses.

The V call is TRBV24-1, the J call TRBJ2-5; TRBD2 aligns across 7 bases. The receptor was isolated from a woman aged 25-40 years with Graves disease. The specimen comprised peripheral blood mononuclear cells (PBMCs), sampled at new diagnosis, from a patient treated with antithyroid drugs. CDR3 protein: CATSGAGRALQETQYF. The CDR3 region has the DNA TGTGCCACCAGCGGGGCGGGGAGGGCTCTCCAAGAGACCCAGTACTTC.